One T cell receptor beta chain is described in this entry. Germline trimming cut 8 bases from V and 3 bases from J; bases unmatched to any gene: 3. This CDR3 is built from 12 residues. The data were taken from a study of blood T cell repertoires in COVID-19. Study details: From the United States, Italy and Spain came samples of acute and convalescent COVID-19. PBMCs, B-cell-depleted T cells, or T cells were the source of the cDNA or gDNA that made up the material.

Authors' analysis steps: Amplification of reference gene primers was used by the study to estimate nucleated cell counts. Profiling relied on immunoSEQ multiplex PCR, and the TCRdb table lists in-frame clones only, not all of them. The DNA was the basis for D and trimming; V, J and clone size are from that table. The sample includes around 95,000 clones, roughly 80% seen only once; the top ten take around 11%. Sequencing was done on a sample of peripheral blood. The clonotype originates from a woman aged 80 or over with acute or convalescent COVID-19. This chain links TRBV12-3 or TRBV12-4 with TRBJ2-7; TRBD1 agrees at 8 bases. The CDR3 is CASQGQGYEQYV. CDR3 sequence (DNA): TGTGCCAGCCAAGGACAGGGCTACGAGCAGTACGTC.